Each of the 15 T cell receptor beta chains below was sequenced from the same sample in a study of Graves' ophthalmopathy and Graves' hyperthyroidism. RNA transcripts were the template, and TCR beta CDR3 regions were amplified from them. First-round RT-PCR with HTBI primers preceded a second-round multiplex PCR. TCRdb passed the multiplex PCR reads through MiXCR, listing each CDR3 protein once. The sample holds 500,000 to 700,000 distinct CDR3 sequences, less than 40% seen once. The material sequenced was peripheral blood or thyroid tissue (not recorded which). The receptors come from an adult man with Graves' hyperthyroidism.

This clonotype was counted many times. The rearrangement joins TRBV10-3 to TRBJ1-5, with D tentatively TRBD1 (5 bases). From germline, CDR1 is ENHRY and CDR2 SYGVKD. Trimming left V 6 bases short and J 4 bases short, with 16 bases between. The CDR3 runs to 15 residues. The CDR3 reads CAIRAGTESNQPQHF. The CDR3, as DNA: TGTGCCATCAGAGCCGGGACGGAGTCGAATCAGCCCCAGCATTTT.

This clonotype was recorded at least ten times. The rearrangement links TRBV6-1 to TRBJ1-1; D is unresolved. Per germline, CDR1 MNHNS and CDR2 SASEGT. CDR3 length: 15 amino acids. Trimming took off 2 bases at V and 0 bases at J, with 10 bases between the two ends. DNA of the CDR3: TGTGCCAGCAGTGAAACCCGGCGGATGAACACTGAAGCTTTCTTT. Its protein is CASSETRRMNTEAFF.

Remarks on this clonotype: A junction boundary mismatches the germline segment, possibly from a read error. The chain couples TRBV2 to TRBJ2-7; no clear D. This CDR3 spans 9 amino acids. Looked up from germline, CDR1 is SNHLY and CDR2 is FYNNEI. The CDR3 DNA is TGTGCCAGCAGCGATTCCCCCCCATTC. Amino acid sequence: CASSDSPPF.

CDR3 sequence reads: CSARDLQGEMAGETQYF. The CDR3 coding sequence is TGCAGTGCTAGAGATCTGCAGGGGGAGATGGCTGGAGAGACCCAGTACTTC. The chain joins TRBV20-1 to TRBJ2-5, with TRBD1 matching over 7 bases. The CDR3 totals 17 residues. Trimming removed 0 bases from V and 4 bases from J; junction bases left unmatched: 14. CDR1 and CDR2 (germline): DFQATT, SNEGSKA (reference sequence).

The V gene is TRBV4-2, the J gene TRBJ2-2; the D call may be TRBD1 or TRBD2 (5 bases each). Germline CDR1 LGHNA, CDR2 YNFKEQ. V dropped 0 bases and J dropped 1 base, with 9 bases sitting between them. CDR3 size: 16 residues. Here the CDR3 reads CASSQDEGRNTGELFF. CDR3 DNA sequence: TGTGCCAGCAGCCAAGATGAGGGGCGGAACACCGGGGAGCTGTTTTTT.

This rearrangement joins TRBV29-1 to TRBJ2-5, with D perhaps assigned TRBD1 or TRBD2 (6 bases each). V was trimmed by 8 bases and J by 5 bases, leaving 12 bases between them. Germline assignment: CDR1 SQVTM and CDR2 ANQGSEA. The CDR3 has 11 amino acids. Here the CDR3 reads CSPQGRETQYF. CDR3 coding DNA: TGCAGCCCGCAGGGGAGGGAGACCCAGTACTTC.

This clonotype was detected many times. The chain carries TRBV29-1 and TRBJ2-7; D is ambiguous. V lost 2 bases to trimming and J lost 2 bases, with 13 bases between them. CDR1 SQVTM and CDR2 ANQGSEA come from the germline V gene. The CDR3 is 14 amino acids. CDR3 DNA sequence: TGCAGCGTTGAATCTACCAGGTCCCCCTACGAGCAGTACTTC. It encodes CSVESTRSPYEQYF.

Only a few counts were recorded for this clonotype. The J gene is TRBJ2-3, the V gene TRBV20-1; no definite D call. CDR1 and CDR2 (germline): DFQATT, SNEGSKA (reference sequence). The CDR3 is 11 amino acids. V was trimmed by 0 bases and J by 10 bases, leaving 8 bases between them. CDR3 protein: CSARDYPAQYF. In DNA, the CDR3 is TGCAGTGCTAGAGATTATCCGGCGCAGTATTTT.

V gene TRBV10-3 combines with J gene TRBJ2-7; maybe TRBD2 (6 bases). This CDR3 has 11 residues. Germline V lookup: CDR1 ENHRY, CDR2 SYGVKD. V lost 10 bases and J 2 bases, leaving 9 bases between the germline ends. The CDR3 sequence: CARRDPYEQYF. Here the CDR3 DNA reads TGTGCCAGGAGGGACCCCTACGAGCAGTACTTC.

The rearrangement joins TRBV29-1 to TRBJ2-5; D tentatively reads TRBD1 or TRBD2 (6 bases each). Germline CDR1 SQVTM, CDR2 ANQGSEA. The length of the CDR3 is 13 residues. Trimming pared 1 base from V and 5 bases from J, leaving 11 bases between. CDR3 sequence reads: CSVEVGGRETQYF. For the CDR3, the DNA is TGCAGCGTTGAAGTAGGGGGGAGGGAGACCCAGTACTTC.

The chain joins TRBV20-1 to TRBJ2-5; the match to TRBD2 covers 10 bases. This CDR3 spans 15 amino acids. V gave up 0 bases and J gave up 2 bases; unmatched junction bases: 3. CDR1 and CDR2 (germline): DFQATT, SNEGSKA (reference sequence). CDR3 in DNA: TGCAGTGCTAGAGATACTAGCGGGATACAAGAGACCCAGTACTTC. Translation: CSARDTSGIQETQYF.

This clonotype was recorded many times. The chain links TRBV24-1 to TRBJ2-6; 10 bases agree with TRBD2. The CDR3 runs 19 residues. With 4 bases clipped from V and 0 bases from J, the junction kept 8 bases outside the gene matches. Looked up from germline, CDR1 is KGHDR and CDR2 is SFDVKD. The CDR3 DNA sequence: TGTGCCACCAGTGACCCCCTAGCGGGAGTATTCTCTGGGGCCAACGTCCTGACTTTC. This gives the protein CATSDPLAGVFSGANVLTF.

Notes on this clonotype: This may be a read error, as it is one base from a much larger clone. CDR3 protein: CASSLAGDSPMVETQYF. In DNA form, the CDR3 reads TGTGCCAGCAGCTTAGCGGGGGACAGCCCTATGGTGGAGACCCAGTACTTC. The rearrangement links TRBV7-8 to TRBJ2-5; 7 bases align to TRBD1. V was clipped by 0 bases and J by 5 bases; unmatched bases: 12. Germline V gene data show CDR1 as SGHVS and CDR2 as FQNEAQ. There are 17 residues in the CDR3.

There are many counts of this clonotype. The chain links TRBV19 to TRBJ2-2; no definite D call. The V gene's germline CDR1 is LNHDA and CDR2 SQIVND (reference sequence). Trimming removed 5 bases from V and 0 bases from J, with 10 bases in between. The CDR3 totals 15 residues. CDR3 nucleotide sequence: TGTGCCAGTAGTCCGCTGGGCGCGAACACCGGGGAGCTGTTTTTT. Translating gives CASSPLGANTGELFF.

In its sample, this clonotype was seen a few times. The genes are TRBV5-1 and TRBJ1-4; D may be TRBD1 (5 bases). V was pared by 0 bases and J by 3 bases, with 12 bases between. The CDR3 has 16 amino acids. The V gene's germline CDR1 is SGHRS and CDR2 YFSETQ. The CDR3 sequence is CASSLEGDRANEKLFF. The CDR3 coding sequence is TGCGCCAGCAGCTTGGAAGGGGATAGGGCTAATGAAAAACTGTTTTTT.